This record covers a single T cell receptor beta chain. The target of this receptor is not known. There are no base qualities to consult, and no much larger clone falls within one base. These data come from a study of blood T cell repertoires in COVID-19 (dated by TCRdb to about 2020). With regard to the full study: Samples covering the acute and convalescent phases of COVID-19 were provided by collaborators in the United States, Italy and Spain. Subjects who had been exposed to COVID-19, were actively infected with it, or had recovered from it provided the deeply sampled blood TCRbeta repertoires that made up the dataset. The sample metadata nearly always contained a de-identified subject ID, COVID-19 status, age in years and sex. The samples were drawn from two sources: the first 160 participants of the ongoing ImmuneRACE study, and 1,000 to 1,500 subjects contributed by 6 global collaborators. Where HLA class I and class II types were available, the types were taken from metadata supplied by the sample provider, not from assay-based typing. The repertoires were made available in a free public database intended to serve as a resource for research on the immune response to SARS-CoV-2. The prospective study material was composed of cDNA or gDNA derived from T cells, B-cell-depleted T cells, or PBMCs.

Overall study outcomes, separate from this receptor: The amount of clinical and demographic metadata varied by source and participant and was provided uncurated.

Collaborating institutions collected whole blood in K2EDTA tubes following their own protocols. Collaborator samples were shipped for TCRbeta analysis as frozen whole blood, isolated PBMCs, or DNA extracted from either sample type. Trimmed from V: 4 bases; trimmed from J: 4 bases; junction bases lacking a gene match: 10. The CDR3 goes from the cysteine to the phenylalanine over 16 residues. The CDR3 DNA has 48 bases and is translated from base 1. Based on the germline V gene, the CDR1 and CDR2 sequences are SGHRS and YFSETQ. TCRbeta CDR3 regions were amplified from genomic DNA using the immunoSEQ Assay, a bias-controlled multiplex PCR. The authors' pipeline ran thus. Within the assay, amplification of reference gene primers was used to estimate how many nucleated cells each sample contained. Sequence reads were collapsed and filtered to measure the absolute abundance of every unique TCRbeta CDR3 rearrangement. For each sample, productive Simpson clonality was calculated as the square root of Simpson's diversity index across productive rearrangements. The immuneACCESS repertoire file appears here via TCRdb, limited to in-frame rearrangements. These files lack a portion of the clones; in checked studies, under half of the deficit traces to unresolved V genes, and the cause of the others is not known. That table gives V, J and clone size, and the DNA gave D and trimming. Across this sample there are over 130,000 clones, with approximately 84% seen only once. About 8% of the sample is in the top ten clones.

What was sequenced was peripheral blood. The chain is assembled from TRBV5-1 and TRBJ1-1; 10 middle bases align to TRBD1. The receptor was derived from a human donor in a cohort sampled during active COVID-19. The bases are TGCGCCAGCAGCATGATGACAGGGGGCATAGGCACTGAAGCTTTCTTT. Its translation is CASSMMTGGIGTEAFF.